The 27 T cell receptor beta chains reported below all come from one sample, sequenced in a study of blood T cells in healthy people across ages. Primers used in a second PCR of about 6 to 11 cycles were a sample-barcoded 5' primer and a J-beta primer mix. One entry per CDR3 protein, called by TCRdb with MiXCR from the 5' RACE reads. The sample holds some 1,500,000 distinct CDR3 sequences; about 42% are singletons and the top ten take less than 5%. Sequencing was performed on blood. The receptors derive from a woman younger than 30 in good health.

This CDR3 reads CSARDGDRVDGYTF. The CDR3 nucleotides are TGCAGTGCTAGAGATGGCGACAGGGTTGATGGCTACACCTTC. This rearrangement joins TRBV20-1 to TRBJ1-2; 7 bases are shared with TRBD1. The CDR3 loop spans 14 amino acids. The V gene end was trimmed by 0 bases and the J gene end by 6 bases; junction bases not matched to a gene: 7. Germline V lookup: CDR1 DFQATT, CDR2 SNEGSKA (reference sequence).

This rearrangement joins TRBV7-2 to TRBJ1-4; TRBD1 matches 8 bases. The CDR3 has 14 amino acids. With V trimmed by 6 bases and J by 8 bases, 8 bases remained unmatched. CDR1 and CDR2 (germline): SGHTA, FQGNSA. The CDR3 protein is CASRGGQGGEKLFF. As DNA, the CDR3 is TGTGCCAGCAGGGGCGGACAGGGCGGCGAAAAACTGTTTTTT.

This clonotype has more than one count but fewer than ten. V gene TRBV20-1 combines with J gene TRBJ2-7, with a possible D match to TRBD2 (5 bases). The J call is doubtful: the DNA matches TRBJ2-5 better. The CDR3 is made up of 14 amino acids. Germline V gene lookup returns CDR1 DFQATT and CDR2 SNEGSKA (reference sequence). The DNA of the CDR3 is TGCAGTGCTAGAGATCAGCGGTTAATCGAGACCCAGTACTTC. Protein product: CSARDQRLIETQYF.

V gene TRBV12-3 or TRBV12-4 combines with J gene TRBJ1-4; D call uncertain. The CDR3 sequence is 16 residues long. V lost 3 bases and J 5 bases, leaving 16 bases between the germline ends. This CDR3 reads CASSLGRRKQNEKLFF. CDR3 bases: TGTGCCAGCAGTTTGGGGAGACGCAAGCAAAATGAAAAACTGTTTTTT.

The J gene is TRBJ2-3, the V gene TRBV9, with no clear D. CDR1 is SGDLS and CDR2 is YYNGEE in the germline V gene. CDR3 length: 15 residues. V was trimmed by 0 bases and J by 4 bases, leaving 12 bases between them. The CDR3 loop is CASSVELRWADTQYF. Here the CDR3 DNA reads TGTGCCAGCAGCGTAGAGCTGAGGTGGGCAGATACGCAGTATTTT.

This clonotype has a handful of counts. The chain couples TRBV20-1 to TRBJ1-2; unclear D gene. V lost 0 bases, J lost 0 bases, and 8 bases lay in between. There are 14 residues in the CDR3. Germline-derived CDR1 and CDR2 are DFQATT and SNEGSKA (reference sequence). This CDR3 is CSAREHLTNYGYTF. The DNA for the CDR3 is TGCAGTGCTAGAGAACACCTTACTAACTATGGCTACACCTTC.

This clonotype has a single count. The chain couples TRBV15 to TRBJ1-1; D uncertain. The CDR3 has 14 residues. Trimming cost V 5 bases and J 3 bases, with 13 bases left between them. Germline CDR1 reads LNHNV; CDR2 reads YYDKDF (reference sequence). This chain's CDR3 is CATSRPPPDTEAFF. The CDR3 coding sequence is TGTGCCACCAGCCGACCCCCTCCAGACACTGAAGCTTTCTTT.

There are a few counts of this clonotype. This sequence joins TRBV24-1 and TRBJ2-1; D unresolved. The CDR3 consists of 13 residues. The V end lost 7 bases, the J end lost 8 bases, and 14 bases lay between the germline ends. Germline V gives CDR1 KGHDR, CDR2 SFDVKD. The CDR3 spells CATSRANVDEQFF. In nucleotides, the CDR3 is TGTGCCACCAGCCGGGCTAATGTGGATGAGCAGTTCTTC.

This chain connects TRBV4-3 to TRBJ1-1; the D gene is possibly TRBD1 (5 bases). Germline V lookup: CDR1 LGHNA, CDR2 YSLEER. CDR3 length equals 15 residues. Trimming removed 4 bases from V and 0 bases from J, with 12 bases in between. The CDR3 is CASSLNQGLNTEAFF. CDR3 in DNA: TGCGCCAGCAGCCTTAACCAGGGTCTGAACACTGAAGCTTTCTTT.

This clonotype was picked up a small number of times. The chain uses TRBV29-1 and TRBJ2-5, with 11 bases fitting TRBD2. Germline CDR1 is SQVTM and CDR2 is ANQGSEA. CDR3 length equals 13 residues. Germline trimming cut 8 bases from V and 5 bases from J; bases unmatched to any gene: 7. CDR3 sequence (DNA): TGCAGCCTTAGCGGGAGGGCCCTGGAGACCCAGTACTTC. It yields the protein CSLSGRALETQYF.

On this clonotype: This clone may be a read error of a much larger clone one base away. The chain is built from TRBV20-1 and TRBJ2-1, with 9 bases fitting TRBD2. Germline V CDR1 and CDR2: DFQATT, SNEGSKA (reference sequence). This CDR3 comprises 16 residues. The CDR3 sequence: CSARGAAGGPNKEQFF. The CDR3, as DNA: TGCAGTGCTAGAGGAGCTGCGGGAGGGCCGAACAAGGAGCAGTTCTTC.

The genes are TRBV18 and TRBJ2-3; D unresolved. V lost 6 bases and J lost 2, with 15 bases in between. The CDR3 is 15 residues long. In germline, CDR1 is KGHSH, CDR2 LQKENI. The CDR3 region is CASSPTPIPTDTQYF. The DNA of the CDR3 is TGTGCCAGCTCCCCAACGCCAATCCCCACAGATACGCAGTATTTT.

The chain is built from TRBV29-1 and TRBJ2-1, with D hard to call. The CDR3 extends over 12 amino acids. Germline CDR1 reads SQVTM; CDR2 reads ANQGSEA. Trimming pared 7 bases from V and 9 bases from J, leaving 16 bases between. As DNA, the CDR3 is TGCAGCGGCACCGGACGGCACACTGAGCAGTTCTTC. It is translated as CSGTGRHTEQFF.

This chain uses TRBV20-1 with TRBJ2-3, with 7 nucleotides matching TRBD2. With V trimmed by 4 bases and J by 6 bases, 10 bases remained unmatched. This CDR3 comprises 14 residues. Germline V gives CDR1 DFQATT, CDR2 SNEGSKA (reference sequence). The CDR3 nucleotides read TGCAGTGCTATTTGGGGAGGGTTCCAGGATACGCAGTATTTT. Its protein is CSAIWGGFQDTQYF.

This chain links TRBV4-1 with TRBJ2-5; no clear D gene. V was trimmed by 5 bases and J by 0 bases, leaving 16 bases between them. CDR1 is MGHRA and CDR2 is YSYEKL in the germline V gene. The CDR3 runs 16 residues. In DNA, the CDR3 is TGCGCCAGCAGCGTGGCAGCAAACCATAACCAAGAGACCCAGTACTTC. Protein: CASSVAANHNQETQYF.

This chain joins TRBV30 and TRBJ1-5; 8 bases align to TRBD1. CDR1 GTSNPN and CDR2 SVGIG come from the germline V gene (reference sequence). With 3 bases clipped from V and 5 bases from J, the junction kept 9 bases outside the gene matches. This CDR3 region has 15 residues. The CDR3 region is CAWSPGQGRYQPQHF. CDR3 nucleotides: TGTGCCTGGAGCCCCGGACAGGGACGATATCAGCCCCAGCATTTT.

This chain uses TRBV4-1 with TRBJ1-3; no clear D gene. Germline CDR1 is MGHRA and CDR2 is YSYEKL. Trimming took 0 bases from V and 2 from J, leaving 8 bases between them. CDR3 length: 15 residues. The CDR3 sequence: CASSQDRPTGNTIYF. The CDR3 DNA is TGCGCCAGCAGCCAAGATCGCCCCACTGGAAACACCATATATTTT.

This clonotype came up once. CDR3 bases: TGTGCCAGCAGCGTAGAATGGGCTGGAAATGAGCAGTACTTC. Its translation is CASSVEWAGNEQYF. The rearrangement links TRBV9 to TRBJ2-5; no clear D. Trimming stripped 0 bases from V and 11 bases from J, with 17 bases between. This CDR3 region has 14 residues. Germline V lookup: CDR1 SGDLS, CDR2 YYNGEE.

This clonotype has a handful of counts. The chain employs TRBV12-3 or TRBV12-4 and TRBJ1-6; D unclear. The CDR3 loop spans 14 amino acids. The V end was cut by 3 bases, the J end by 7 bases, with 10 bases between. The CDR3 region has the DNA TGTGCCAGCAGTTTGGGCCAGGTGAATTCACCCCTCCACTTT. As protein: CASSLGQVNSPLHF.

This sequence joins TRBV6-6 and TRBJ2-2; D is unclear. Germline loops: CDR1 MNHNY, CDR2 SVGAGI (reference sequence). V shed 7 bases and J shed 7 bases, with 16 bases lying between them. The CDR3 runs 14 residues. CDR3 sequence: CASIWSGQGGELFF. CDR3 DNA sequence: TGTGCCAGCATCTGGTCTGGGCAAGGCGGGGAGCTGTTTTTT.

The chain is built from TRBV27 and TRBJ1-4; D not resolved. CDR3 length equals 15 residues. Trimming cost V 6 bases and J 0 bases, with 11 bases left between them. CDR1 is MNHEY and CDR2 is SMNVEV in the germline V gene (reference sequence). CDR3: CASRNLEATNEKLFF. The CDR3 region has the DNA TGTGCCAGCAGAAACCTCGAAGCAACTAATGAAAAACTGTTTTTT.

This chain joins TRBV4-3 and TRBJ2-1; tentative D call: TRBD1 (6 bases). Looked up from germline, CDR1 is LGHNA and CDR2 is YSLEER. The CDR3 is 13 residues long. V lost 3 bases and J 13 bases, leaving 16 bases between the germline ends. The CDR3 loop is CASSQGALGSQFF. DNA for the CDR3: TGCGCCAGCAGCCAGGGGGCTCTAGGGAGTCAGTTCTTC.

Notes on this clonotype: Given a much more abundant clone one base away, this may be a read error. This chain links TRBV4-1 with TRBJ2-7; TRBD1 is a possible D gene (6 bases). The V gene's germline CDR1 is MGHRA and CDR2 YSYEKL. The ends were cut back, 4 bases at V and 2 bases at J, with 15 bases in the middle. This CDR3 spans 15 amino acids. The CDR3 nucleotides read TGCGCCAGCAGCCTCAAGATTGCAGGGGCCTACGAGCAGTACTTC. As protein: CASSLKIAGAYEQYF.

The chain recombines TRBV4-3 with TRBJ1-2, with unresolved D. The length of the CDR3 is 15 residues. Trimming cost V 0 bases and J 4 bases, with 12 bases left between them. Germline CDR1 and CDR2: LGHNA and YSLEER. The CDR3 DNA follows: TGCGCCAGCAGCCAAGATTTAGAGATCCCCTATGGCTACACCTTC. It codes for CASSQDLEIPYGYTF.

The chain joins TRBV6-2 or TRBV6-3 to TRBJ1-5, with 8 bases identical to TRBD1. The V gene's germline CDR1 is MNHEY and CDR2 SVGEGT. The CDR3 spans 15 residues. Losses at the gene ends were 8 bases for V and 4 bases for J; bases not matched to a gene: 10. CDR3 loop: CASCRDRLPNQPQHF. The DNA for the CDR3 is TGTGCCAGCTGCCGGGACAGGCTTCCAAATCAGCCCCAGCATTTT.

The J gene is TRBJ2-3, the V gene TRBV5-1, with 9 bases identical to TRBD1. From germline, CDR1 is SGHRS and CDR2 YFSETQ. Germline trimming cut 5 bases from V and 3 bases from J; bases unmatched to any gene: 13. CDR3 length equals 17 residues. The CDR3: CASRVRADRGYTDTQYF. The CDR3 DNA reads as TGCGCCAGCAGAGTCCGGGCGGACAGGGGATATACAGATACGCAGTATTTT.

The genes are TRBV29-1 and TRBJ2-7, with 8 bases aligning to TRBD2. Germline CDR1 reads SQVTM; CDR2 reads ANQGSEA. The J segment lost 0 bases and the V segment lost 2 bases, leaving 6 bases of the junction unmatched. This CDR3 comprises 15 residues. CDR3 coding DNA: TGCAGCGTTGAAACTCAGCGGGAGAACTCCTACGAGCAGTACTTC. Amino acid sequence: CSVETQRENSYEQYF.